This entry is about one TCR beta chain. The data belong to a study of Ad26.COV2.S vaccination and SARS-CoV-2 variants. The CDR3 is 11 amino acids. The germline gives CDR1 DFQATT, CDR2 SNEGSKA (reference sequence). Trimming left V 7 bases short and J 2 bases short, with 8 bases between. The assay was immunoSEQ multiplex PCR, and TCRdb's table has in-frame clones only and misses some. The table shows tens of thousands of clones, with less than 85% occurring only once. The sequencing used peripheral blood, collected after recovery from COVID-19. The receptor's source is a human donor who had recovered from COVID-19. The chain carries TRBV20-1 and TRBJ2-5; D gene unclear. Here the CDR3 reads CSGVPQETQYF. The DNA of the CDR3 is TGCAGTGGAGTTCCTCAAGAGACCCAGTACTTC.